This T cell receptor (beta chain) was sequenced during a study of T-cell reconstitution after alpha-beta-depleted transplantation in children. This clonotype was seen ten or more times. The library targeted TCRbeta and was prepared with unique molecular identifiers. MiXCR was run by TCRdb on the PCR reads, yielding one entry per CDR3 protein. This table holds 400,000 to 550,000 distinct CDR3 sequences, over 9.5% found once. The material was PBMCs, obtained before TCRalphabeta/CD19-depleted stem cell transplant. The receptor was derived from a child between 2 and 9 years old with inherited bone marrow failure, due to receive a stem cell transplant.

The CDR3 sequence: CASTQPGSQYEQYF. CDR3 nucleotide sequence: TGTGCCAGCACCCAACCGGGATCCCAATACGAGCAGTACTTC. The J gene is TRBJ2-7, the V gene TRBV28, with D perhaps matching TRBD2 (5 bases). V dropped 7 bases and J dropped 4 bases, with 17 bases sitting between them. In germline, CDR1 is MDHEN, CDR2 SYDVKM. This CDR3 is built from 14 residues.